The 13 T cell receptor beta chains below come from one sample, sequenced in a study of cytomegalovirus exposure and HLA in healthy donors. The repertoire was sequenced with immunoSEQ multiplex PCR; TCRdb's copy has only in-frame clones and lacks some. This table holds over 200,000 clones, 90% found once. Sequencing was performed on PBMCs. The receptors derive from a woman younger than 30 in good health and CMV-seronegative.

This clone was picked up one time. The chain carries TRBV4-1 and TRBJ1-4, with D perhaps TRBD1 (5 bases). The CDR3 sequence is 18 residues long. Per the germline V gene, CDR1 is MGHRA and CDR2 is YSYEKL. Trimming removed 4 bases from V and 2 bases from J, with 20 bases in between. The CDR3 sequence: CASSPLRQGIRTNEKLFF. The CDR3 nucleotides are TGCGCCAGCAGCCCCCTTAGGCAGGGTATTCGGACTAATGAAAAACTGTTTTTT.

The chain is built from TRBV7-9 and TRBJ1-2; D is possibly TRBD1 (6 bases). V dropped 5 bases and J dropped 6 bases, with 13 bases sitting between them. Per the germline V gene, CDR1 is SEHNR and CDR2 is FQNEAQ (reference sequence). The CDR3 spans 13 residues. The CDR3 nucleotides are TGTGCCAGCAGCCCCCGATGGGGGCATGGCTACACCTTC. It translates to CASSPRWGHGYTF. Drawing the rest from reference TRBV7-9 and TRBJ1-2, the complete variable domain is DTGVSQNPRHKITKRGQNVTFRCDPISEHNRLYWYRQTLGQGPEFLTYFQNEAQLEKSRLLSDRFSAERPKGSFSTLEIQRTEQGDSAMYLCASSPRWGHGYTFGSGTRLTVV.

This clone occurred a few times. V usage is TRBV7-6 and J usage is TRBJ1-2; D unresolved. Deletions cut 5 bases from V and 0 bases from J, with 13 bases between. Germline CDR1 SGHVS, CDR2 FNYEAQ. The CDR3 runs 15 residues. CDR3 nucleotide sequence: TGTGCCAGCAGCGCCACCTGGGGAGCTAACTATGGCTACACCTTC. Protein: CASSATWGANYGYTF.

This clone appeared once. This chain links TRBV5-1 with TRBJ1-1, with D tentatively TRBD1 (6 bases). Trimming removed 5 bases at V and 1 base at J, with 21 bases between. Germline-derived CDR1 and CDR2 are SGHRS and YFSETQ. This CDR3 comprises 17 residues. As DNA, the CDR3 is TGCGCCAGCAGGTTCAATGGCCGACAGGATCCGAACACTGAAGCTTTCTTT. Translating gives CASRFNGRQDPNTEAFF.

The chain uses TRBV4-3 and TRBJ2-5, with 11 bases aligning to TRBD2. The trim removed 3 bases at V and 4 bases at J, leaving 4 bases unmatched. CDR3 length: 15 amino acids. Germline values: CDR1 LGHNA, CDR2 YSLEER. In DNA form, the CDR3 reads TGCGCCAGCAGCCATTCTAGCGGGGGGCGAGAGACCCAGTACTTC. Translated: CASSHSSGGRETQYF.

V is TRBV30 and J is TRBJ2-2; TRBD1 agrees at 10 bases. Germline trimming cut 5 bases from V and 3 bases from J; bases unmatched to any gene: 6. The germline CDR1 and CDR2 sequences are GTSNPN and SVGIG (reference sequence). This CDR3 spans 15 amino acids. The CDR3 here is CAWGPGTGDTGELFF. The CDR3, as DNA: TGTGCCTGGGGACCCGGGACAGGGGACACCGGGGAGCTGTTTTTT. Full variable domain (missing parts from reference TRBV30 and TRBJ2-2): SQTIHQWPATLVQPVGSPLSLECTVEGTSNPNLYWYRQAAGRGLQLLFYSVGIGQISSEVPQNLSASRPQDRQFILSSKKLLLSDSGFYLCAWGPGTGDTGELFFGEGSRLTVL.

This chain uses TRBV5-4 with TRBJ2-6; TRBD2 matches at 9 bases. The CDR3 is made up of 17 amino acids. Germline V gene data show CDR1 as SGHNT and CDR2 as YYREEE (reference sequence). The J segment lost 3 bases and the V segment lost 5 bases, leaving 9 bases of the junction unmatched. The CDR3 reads CASSGGGAVFGANVLTF. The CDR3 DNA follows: TGTGCCAGCAGTGGCGGGGGGGCCGTCTTTGGGGCCAACGTCCTGACTTTC.

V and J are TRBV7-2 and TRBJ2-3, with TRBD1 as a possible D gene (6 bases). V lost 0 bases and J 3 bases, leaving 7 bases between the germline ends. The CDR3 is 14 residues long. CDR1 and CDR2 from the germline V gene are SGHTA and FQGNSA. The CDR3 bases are TGTGCCAGCAGCTTAGCGGGACATACAGATACGCAGTATTTT. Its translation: CASSLAGHTDTQYF.

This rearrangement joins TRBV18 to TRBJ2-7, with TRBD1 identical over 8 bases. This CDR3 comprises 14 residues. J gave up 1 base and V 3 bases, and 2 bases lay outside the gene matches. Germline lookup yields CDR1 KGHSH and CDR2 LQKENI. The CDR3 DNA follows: TGTGCCAGCTCACCGGACAGGGTGTCCTACGAGCAGTACGTC. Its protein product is CASSPDRVSYEQYV.

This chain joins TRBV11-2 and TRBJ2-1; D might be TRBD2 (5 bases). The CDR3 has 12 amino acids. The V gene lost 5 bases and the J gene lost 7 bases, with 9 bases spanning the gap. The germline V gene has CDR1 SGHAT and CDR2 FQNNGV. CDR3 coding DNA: TGTGCCAGCAGCCCCCCGGGAAATGAGCAGTTCTTC. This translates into CASSPPGNEQFF. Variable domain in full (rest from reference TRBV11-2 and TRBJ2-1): EAGVAQSPRYKIIEKRQSVAFWCNPISGHATLYWYQQILGQGPKLLIQFQNNGVVDDSQLPKDRFSAERLKGVDSTLKIQPAKLEDSAVYLCASSPPGNEQFFGPGTRLTVL.

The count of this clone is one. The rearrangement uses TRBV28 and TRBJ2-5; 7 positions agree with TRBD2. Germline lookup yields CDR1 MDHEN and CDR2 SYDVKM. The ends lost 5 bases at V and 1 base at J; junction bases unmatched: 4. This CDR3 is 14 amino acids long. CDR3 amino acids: CASSPTGGQETQYF. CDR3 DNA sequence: TGTGCCAGCAGTCCTACGGGGGGCCAAGAGACCCAGTACTTC.

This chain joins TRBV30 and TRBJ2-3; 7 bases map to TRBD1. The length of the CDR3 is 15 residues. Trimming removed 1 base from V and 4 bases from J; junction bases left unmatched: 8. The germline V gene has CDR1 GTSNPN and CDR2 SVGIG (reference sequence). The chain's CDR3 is CAWSGDSVKADTQYF. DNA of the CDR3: TGTGCCTGGAGTGGGGACAGCGTTAAGGCAGATACGCAGTATTTT.

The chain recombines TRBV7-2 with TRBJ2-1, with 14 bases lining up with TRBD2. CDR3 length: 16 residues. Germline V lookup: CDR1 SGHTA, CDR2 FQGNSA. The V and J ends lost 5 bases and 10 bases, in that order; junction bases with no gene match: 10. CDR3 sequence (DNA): TGTGCCAGCAGCCGAAGGACTAGCGGGGGGACGGGGGAGCAGTTCTTC. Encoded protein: CASSRRTSGGTGEQFF. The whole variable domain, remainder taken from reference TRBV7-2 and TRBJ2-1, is GAGVSQSPSNKVTEKGKDVELRCDPISGHTALYWYRQSLGQGLEFLIYFQGNSAPDKSGLPSDRFSAERTGGSVSTLTIQRTQQEDSAVYLCASSRRTSGGTGEQFFGPGTRLTVL.